This TCR beta chain emerged from a study of CD8+ T cells in alopecia areata. General study points: Having just one nonresponder leaves the connection between baseline CD8+ expansion and response unresolved. Under tofacitinib, numerous expanded lesional clonotypes remained detectable in scalp and blood. Sequencing of scalp samples also captures resident alphabeta T cells of normal skin.

Concerning this clone itself: Its antigen is as yet unknown.

The CDR3 runs 15 residues. Germline values: CDR1 SGDLS, CDR2 YYNGEE. V shed 0 bases and J 2 bases; nucleotides not matched to a gene: 0. RNA extraction was followed by reverse transcription into cDNA, which acted as the sequencing template. Profiled with immunoSEQ multiplex PCR; TCRdb holds only in-frame clones, not every one. In the table there are around 200,000 clones, around 58% of which are singletons. Treatment described: oral pan-JAK inhibitor, 5-10 mg twice daily. Sequencing was performed on CD8+ T cells sorted from blood, taken at week 24, from a patient treated with tofacitinib. The rearrangement uses TRBV9 and TRBJ2-1; 9 bases are shared with TRBD2. The sequence was collected from a human donor with alopecia areata. CDR3 loop: CASSVGGGAYNEQFF. CDR3 nucleotide sequence: TGTGCCAGCAGCGTAGGCGGGGGGGCCTACAATGAGCAGTTCTTC.